Sequencing of this T cell receptor beta chain was carried out in a study of memory CD4+ T cells and cytomegalovirus serostatus. Notes on the study in general: Of approximately 150 reported CMV TCRbeta sequences, about 70 were found in memory CD4+ repertoires.

The sort gate was single viable CD3+CD4+CD8-CD45RO+ cells for memory CD4+ T cells. A remark on this clone: Its antigen remains unknown.

CDR1 and CDR2 (germline): SGHRS, YFSETQ. This CDR3 contains 15 residues. The V and J ends lost 4 bases and 5 bases respectively, with 18 bases between them. Sequencing was performed with immunoSEQ multiplex PCR; in TCRdb, only in-frame clones are kept and a portion is missing. The table records about 58,000 clones, less than 85% of them present only once. This TCR was sampled from an adult in good health and CMV-seronegative. Some clones in this sample may be carry-over from other donors' samples. The rearrangement links TRBV5-1 to TRBJ2-5, with D possibly being TRBD2 (5 bases). The source material was memory CD4+ T cells from blood. The CDR3 DNA follows: TGCGCCAGCAGCCCCCTGGAGAGGCCGGGGGAGACCCAGTACTTC. Its protein is CASSPLERPGETQYF.